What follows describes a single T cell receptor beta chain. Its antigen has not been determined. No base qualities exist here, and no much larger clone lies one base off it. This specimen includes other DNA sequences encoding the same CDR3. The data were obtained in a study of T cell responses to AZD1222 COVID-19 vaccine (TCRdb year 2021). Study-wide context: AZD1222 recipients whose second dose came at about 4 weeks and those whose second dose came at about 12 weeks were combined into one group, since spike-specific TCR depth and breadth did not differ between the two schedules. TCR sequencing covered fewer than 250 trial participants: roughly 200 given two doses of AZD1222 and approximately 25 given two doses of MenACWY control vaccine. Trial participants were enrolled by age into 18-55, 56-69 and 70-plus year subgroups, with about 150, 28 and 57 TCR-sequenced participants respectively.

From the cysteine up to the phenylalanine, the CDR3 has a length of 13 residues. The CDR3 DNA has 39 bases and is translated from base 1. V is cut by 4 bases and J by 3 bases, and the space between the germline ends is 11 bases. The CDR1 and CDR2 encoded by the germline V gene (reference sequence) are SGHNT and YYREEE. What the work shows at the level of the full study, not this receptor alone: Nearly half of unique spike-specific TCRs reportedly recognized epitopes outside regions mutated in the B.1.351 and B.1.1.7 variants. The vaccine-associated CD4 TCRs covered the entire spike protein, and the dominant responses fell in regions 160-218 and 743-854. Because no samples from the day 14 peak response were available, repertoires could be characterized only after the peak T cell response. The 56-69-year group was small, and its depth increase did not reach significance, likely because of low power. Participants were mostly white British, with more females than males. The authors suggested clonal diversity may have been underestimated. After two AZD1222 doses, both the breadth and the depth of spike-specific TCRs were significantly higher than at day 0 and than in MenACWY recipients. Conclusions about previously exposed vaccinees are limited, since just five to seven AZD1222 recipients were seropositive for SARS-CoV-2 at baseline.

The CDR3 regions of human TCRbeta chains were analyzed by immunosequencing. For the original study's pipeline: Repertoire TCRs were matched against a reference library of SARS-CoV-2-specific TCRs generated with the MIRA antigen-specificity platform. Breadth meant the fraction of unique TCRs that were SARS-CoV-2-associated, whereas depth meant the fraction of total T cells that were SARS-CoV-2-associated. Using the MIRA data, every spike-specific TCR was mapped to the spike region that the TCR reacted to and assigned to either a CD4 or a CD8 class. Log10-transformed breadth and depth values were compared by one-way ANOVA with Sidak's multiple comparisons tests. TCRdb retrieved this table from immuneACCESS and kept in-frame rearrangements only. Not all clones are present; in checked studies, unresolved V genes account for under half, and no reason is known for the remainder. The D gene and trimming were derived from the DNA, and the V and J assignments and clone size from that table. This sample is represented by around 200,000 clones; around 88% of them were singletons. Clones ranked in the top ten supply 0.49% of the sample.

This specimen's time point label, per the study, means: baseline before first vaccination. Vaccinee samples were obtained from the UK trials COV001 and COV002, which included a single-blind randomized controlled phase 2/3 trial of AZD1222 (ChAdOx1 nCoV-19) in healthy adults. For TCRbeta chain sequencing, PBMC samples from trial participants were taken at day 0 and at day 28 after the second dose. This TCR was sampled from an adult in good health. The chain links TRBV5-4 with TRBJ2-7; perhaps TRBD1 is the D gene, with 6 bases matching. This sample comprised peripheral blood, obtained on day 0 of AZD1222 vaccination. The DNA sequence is TGTGCCAGCAGCCAAACAGGGTACTACGAGCAGTACTTC. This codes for CASSQTGYYEQYF.